The entry below gives a single T cell receptor beta chain sequence along with its context. Its specificity is not known. This entry comes from a study of blood T cells in healthy people across ages. Findings and caveats of the study: Strong correlation existed between TCR beta diversity and naive T cell percentage. The study could not conclusively compare naive and antigen-experienced cells, given its unsorted PBMCs. Investigators treated diversity estimates from one million T cells as underestimates.

This CDR3 has 18 amino acids. CDR1 and CDR2 from the germline V gene are SEHNR and FQNEAQ (reference sequence). Trimming shortened V by 6 bases and J by 2 bases, and 24 bases separated the two germline ends. Primed by a sample-barcoded 5' primer and a J-beta primer mix, a second PCR proceeded for 7 to 11 cycles. From each sample, at least 2.5 million paired-end reads containing CDR3 were obtained. TCRdb reanalysed the 5' RACE reads using MiXCR and keeps one entry per CDR3 protein. Of 800,000 to 950,000 distinct CDR3 sequences in the sample, 48% were seen once. The sample comprised blood. The chain carries TRBV7-9 and TRBJ2-3; perhaps TRBD2 as D (6 bases). This TCR was sampled from a man younger than 45 in good health. The CDR3 DNA follows: TGTGCCAGCAGTTGGACGGAGGGTGGGGGTCTCATCACAGATACGCAGTATTTT. This translates into CASSWTEGGGLITDTQYF.